Detailed here is one TCR beta chain. Its antigen is still unknown. This sample was taken from a study of cytomegalovirus exposure and HLA in healthy donors. The study, taken as a whole, reports: An analysis was carried out at a later point. It showed that HLA-associated TCR beta chains were more clonally expanded than equally common non-associated chains. The study found most TCR sequences rare, yet found some public TCRs in many donors.

The PCR made use of 60 Vbeta and 13 Jbeta primers. Assay: immunoSEQ multiplex PCR; the TCRdb copy retains only in-frame clones and omits some. The sample shows fewer than 150,000 clones, more than 80% of them seen only once. The CDR3 has 15 residues. V was clipped by 5 bases and J by 0 bases, with 14 bases between them. Germline V lookup: CDR1 SEHNR, CDR2 FQNEAQ (reference sequence). This clonotype was sampled from a woman aged 25 to 39 in good health and CMV-seropositive. V and J are TRBV7-9 and TRBJ2-7; D is perhaps TRBD2 (6 bases). Source material: PBMCs. CDR3 nucleotides: TGTGCCAGCAGCGACCCTAGCGCTTCCTCCTACGAGCAGTACTTC. Protein sequence: CASSDPSASSYEQYF.